This T cell receptor (beta chain) was captured by sequencing in a study of blood T cell repertoires in COVID-19. Study-wide context: Samples of COVID-19 (acute and convalescent) were obtained from the United States, Italy and Spain.

The CDR3 totals 16 residues. CDR1 and CDR2 (germline): SGDLS, YYNGEE. The V and J ends lost 0 bases and 0 bases respectively, with 12 bases between them. Original processing notes: Amplification from reference gene primers served as the basis for estimated nucleated cell counts. The repertoire was sequenced with immunoSEQ multiplex PCR; TCRdb's copy has only in-frame clones and lacks some. V, J and clone size derive from that table, while D and trimming were established from the DNA sequence. The sample holds fewer than 130,000 clones, less than 85% seen once. This chain connects TRBV9 to TRBJ1-1; D is possibly TRBD1 (6 bases). What was sequenced was peripheral blood. The receptor was derived from a woman older than 75 with acute or convalescent COVID-19. The CDR3: CASSVGTARMNTEAFF. CDR3 bases: TGTGCCAGCAGCGTAGGGACAGCACGCATGAACACTGAAGCTTTCTTT.